The T cell receptor beta chain described here comes from a study of naive and memory T cell subsets. Cells stained for CD3, CD4, CD8, CD45RA, CD27 and viability were sorted into four CD45RA/CD27 subsets. The CDR3 has 12 residues. Germline V gene sequence: CDR1 SEHNR, CDR2 FQNEAQ (reference sequence). The V end was cut by 1 base, the J end by 5 bases, with 5 bases between. Two oligonucleotides, mixed equimolar, formed the beta constant-region primer covering TRBC1 and TRBC2. One entry per CDR3 protein, called by TCRdb with MiXCR from the UMI-ligation and nested PCR reads. The table has around 29,000 distinct CDR3 sequences, about 10% seen once.

The sequenced sample consisted of effector memory CD4+ T cells from blood. This sample's subset: effector memory, CD45RA- CD27-. The chain combines TRBV7-9 with TRBJ1-1; no clear D. The clonotype comes from a human donor in good health. CDR3 sequence: CASSLETTEAFF. CDR3 in DNA: TGTGCCAGCAGCTTAGAGACGACTGAAGCTTTCTTT.